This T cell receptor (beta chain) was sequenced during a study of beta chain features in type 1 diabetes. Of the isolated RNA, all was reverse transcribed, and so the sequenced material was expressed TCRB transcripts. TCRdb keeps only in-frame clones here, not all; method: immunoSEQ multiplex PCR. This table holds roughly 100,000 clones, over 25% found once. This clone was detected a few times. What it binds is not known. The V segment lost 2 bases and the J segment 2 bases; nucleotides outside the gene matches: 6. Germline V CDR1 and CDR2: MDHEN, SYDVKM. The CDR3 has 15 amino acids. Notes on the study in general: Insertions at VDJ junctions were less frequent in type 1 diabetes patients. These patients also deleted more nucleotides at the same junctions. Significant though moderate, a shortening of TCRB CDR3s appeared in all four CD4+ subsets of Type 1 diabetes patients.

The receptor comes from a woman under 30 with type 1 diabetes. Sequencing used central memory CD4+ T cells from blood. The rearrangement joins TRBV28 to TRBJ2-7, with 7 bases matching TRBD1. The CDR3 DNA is TGTGCCAGCAGTTTACCTGCCGGGACAGCCTACGAGCAGTACTTC. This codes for CASSLPAGTAYEQYF.